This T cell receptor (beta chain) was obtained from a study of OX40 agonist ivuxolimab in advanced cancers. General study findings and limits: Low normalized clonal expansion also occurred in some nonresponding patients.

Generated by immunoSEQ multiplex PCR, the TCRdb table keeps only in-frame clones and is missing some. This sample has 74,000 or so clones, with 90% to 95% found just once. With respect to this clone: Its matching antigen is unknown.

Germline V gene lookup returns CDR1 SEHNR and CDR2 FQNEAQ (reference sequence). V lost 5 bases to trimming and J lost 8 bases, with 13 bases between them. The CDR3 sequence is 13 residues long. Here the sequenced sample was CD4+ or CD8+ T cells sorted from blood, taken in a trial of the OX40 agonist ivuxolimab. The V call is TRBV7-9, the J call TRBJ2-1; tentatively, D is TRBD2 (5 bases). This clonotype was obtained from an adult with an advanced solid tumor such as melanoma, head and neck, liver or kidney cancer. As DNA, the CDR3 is TGTGCCAGCAGCCCGAGGACCGGGGATGAGCAGTTCTTC. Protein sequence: CASSPRTGDEQFF. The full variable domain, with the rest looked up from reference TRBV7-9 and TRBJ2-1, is DTGVSQNPRHKITKRGQNVTFRCDPISEHNRLYWYRQTLGQGPEFLTYFQNEAQLEKSRLLSDRFSAERPKGSFSTLEIQRTEQGDSAMYLCASSPRTGDEQFFGPGTRLTVL.